The TCR beta chain under discussion was sequenced for a study of vaccination effects on CD4 cells after COVID-19 (dated by TCRdb to 2021 to 2024). About the study as a whole: The ViraFEST assay stimulated PBMC with viral peptide pools and then used TCR sequencing to identify antigen-specific CD4+ T cell clonotypes by expansion. Across the study, the median time from the second dose to post-vaccine sampling was 72 days (range 14 to 241). Each well held more than 1.5 million PBMC cultured in IMDM containing about 5.5% human AB serum, 9.5 to 10 IU/ml IL-2 and gentamicin, along with roughly 10 ug/ml peptides. SARS-CoV-2 spike-specific CD4+ TCR repertoires were compared before and after mRNA vaccination in COVID-19 convalescent patients and in infection-naive vaccine recipients. A total of 10 COVID-19 convalescent patients and several SARS-CoV-2-naive healthy vaccine recipients were included in the full study. In the study, cultures from other donors were sequenced using the Oncomine TCR Beta short-read assay on an Illumina iSeq 100.

Libraries were constructed by the immunoSEQ multiplex PCR assay. TCR beta CDR3 sequencing was performed on DNA from the cultured, isolated CD4+ T cells. The authors' analysis ran thus. The analysis removed non-productive TCR sequences, trimmed reads to the CDR3 region, and retained only CDR3s that were 7 or more amino acids long. Antigen-specific clonotypes were identified with the MANAFEST web app by comparing expansion in peptide wells against reference cultures. For clones to be considered positive, expansion at FDR<0.05 versus reference and all other wells, an odds ratio above 5, and a frequency above 0.1% in two replicate wells were required. Clonotypes significantly expanded in SARS-CoV-2 spike wells and in at least one common cold coronavirus spike condition were defined as cross-reactive. CDR3 similarity was assessed by Levenshtein distance with the stringdist R package, and unrooted trees were built with ape in R 3.6.1. TCRdb carries this immuneACCESS record with in-frame sequences only. Its versions omit some clonotypes, under half of them owing to an unresolved V gene in the studies checked, with the rest unexplained. V and J calls plus clone size are reproduced from that table; the DNA served to infer D and trimming. The sample includes about 71,000 clones, with under 80% observed a single time. Together, the top ten hold more than 2% of the sample.

From a lookup of the germline V gene, CDR1 and CDR2 are MNHEY and SVGEGT. From V the trimming removes 4 bases and from J it removes 0 bases, while the gene matches leave 7 bases of the junction unaccounted for. Its CDR3 holds 17 amino acids, cysteine through phenylalanine. CDR3 DNA only is kept here, 51 bases in frame from base 1. Paper-wide results and their limitations: Among healthy vaccine recipients, nearly all vaccine-induced clones were SARS-CoV-2 mono-reactive, and only 1 of 255 was cross-reactive with common cold coronaviruses. Marked clonal contraction was observed in both infection-induced and vaccine-induced clones at late post-vaccination timepoints, consistent with waning T cell responses. The study was limited by a small number of convalescent patients, and early post-infection timepoints were lacking.

After around 10 days of culture, CD4+ T cells were isolated with the EasySep CD4+ T cell isolation kit. Two doses of either the BNT162b2 or the mRNA-1273 mRNA SARS-CoV-2 vaccine were administered to participants. The absence of prior SARS-CoV-2 infection in healthy vaccine recipients was confirmed by negative nucleocapsid antibodies before and after vaccination. Half of the culture medium was replaced with fresh IL-2-containing medium on days 3 and 7. Unless otherwise noted, each peptide stimulation condition was cultured in triplicate wells. PBMC were separated from whole blood using Ficoll-Paque Plus gradient centrifugation and were then either cryopreserved at -140C or used fresh. The QIAamp micro DNA kit was used to extract genomic DNA from the cultured CD4+ T cells. Remarks on this clone: The antigen this receptor binds is unknown. Base quality data are lacking; no much larger clone is found one base away.

This receptor was obtained from a human donor who received a COVID-19 vaccine. The V and J segments used are TRBV6-2 or TRBV6-3 and TRBJ1-5; TRBD1 fits 9 bases in the junction. The material was CD4+ T cells from PBMCs cultured without peptide, obtained after COVID-19 vaccination. The CDR3 in this case is CASSLQGAGGSNQPQHF. The sequenced DNA is TGTGCCAGCAGTTTACAGGGGGCGGGAGGTAGCAATCAGCCCCAGCATTTT.